This TCR beta chain was recorded in a study of blood T cell repertoires in COVID-19. Study as a whole: Material from acute and convalescent COVID-19 was sourced from the United States, Italy and Spain. Sources were T cells, B-cell-depleted T cells, or PBMCs; the material itself was cDNA or gDNA.

CDR3 length: 14 amino acids. The germline gives CDR1 LGHDT, CDR2 YNNKEL (reference sequence). Trimming shortened V by 0 bases and J by 2 bases, and 4 bases separated the two germline ends. In the study's own analysis: Reference gene primers were amplified, and this amplification served to estimate nucleated cell counts. Sequencing was performed with immunoSEQ multiplex PCR; in TCRdb, only in-frame clones are kept and a portion is missing. For V, J and clone size, that table is used; D and trimming come from the DNA. Of 80,000 or so clones listed, about 89% are singletons. Input material: peripheral blood. The chain uses TRBV3-1 (or the pseudogene TRBV3-2) and TRBJ1-4, with D unclear. The receptor was derived from a woman in her fifties or sixties with acute or convalescent COVID-19. The DNA of the CDR3 is TGTGCCAGCAGCCAAGACTATACTAATGAAAAACTGTTTTTT. This translates into CASSQDYTNEKLFF.